The clone carrying this TCR beta chain was seen a few times. As yet, its antigen is unknown. TCRdb redid the calling of the 5' RACE reads with MiXCR, one entry per CDR3 protein. Of tens of thousands of distinct CDR3 sequences in the sample, about 6.1% were seen once. The data were taken from a study of T-cell memory formation after mild COVID-19. This CDR3 has 14 amino acids. Germline loops: CDR1 SNHLY, CDR2 FYNNEI. Trimming took 6 bases from V and 4 from J, leaving 15 bases between them. Study conclusions and caveats: Clones that contracted clustered mainly in CM and EM if CD4+ and in EMRA if CD8+.

The TCR originated in an adult who had mild COVID-19 (a few samples of this study predate the infection). Cell type and time point are not known. Material for sequencing was PBMCs or a T cell subset sorted from them (not recorded which). The genes are TRBV2 and TRBJ2-5; perhaps D is TRBD1 or TRBD2 (6 bases each). CDR3 loop: CASRWRGAVETQYF. In nucleotides, the CDR3 is TGTGCCAGCAGATGGAGGGGGGCGGTAGAGACCCAGTACTTC.